Below are 29 T cell receptor beta chains sequenced from a single sample in a study of identical twins. MiXCR was run by TCRdb on the 5' RACE reads, yielding one entry per CDR3 protein. The sample contains some 500,000 distinct CDR3 sequences, 14% of which appear only once. These data were also filed under a second study, of yellow fever vaccine responses in identical twins.

The sample was CD4+ T cells sorted from blood. All receptors come from a young woman in good health.

The chain carries TRBV6-1 and TRBJ2-1; TRBD1 matches at 8 bases. V dropped 1 base and J dropped 6; count of bases not matched to a gene: 14. Germline V lookup: CDR1 MNHNS, CDR2 SASEGT. This CDR3 has 18 residues. The chain's CDR3 is CASSEGESKTGAGNEQFF. The DNA of the CDR3 is TGTGCCAGCAGTGAAGGGGAGTCGAAGACAGGGGCCGGCAATGAGCAGTTCTTC.

The V and J genes are TRBV3-1 and TRBJ2-2; TRBD2 might be the D (6 bases). There are 16 residues in the CDR3. CDR1 and CDR2 from the germline V gene are LGHDT and YNNKEL (reference sequence). The ends were cut back, 0 bases at V and 5 bases at J, with 13 bases in the middle. This CDR3 is CASSQDWAGFTGELFF. CDR3 DNA: TGTGCCAGCAGCCAAGATTGGGCGGGGTTTACCGGGGAGCTGTTTTTT.

This clonotype was counted only a few times. The chain uses TRBV20-1 and TRBJ2-5, with a possible D match to TRBD2 (6 bases). V lost 1 base and J lost 4, with 13 bases in between. The length of the CDR3 is 14 residues. CDR1 and CDR2 from the germline V gene are DFQATT and SNEGSKA (reference sequence). CDR3 DNA: TGCAGTGCTAGAGGTCCGGGAGCCGGAGAGACCCAGTACTTC. It encodes CSARGPGAGETQYF.

This clonotype was seen many times. V is TRBV27 and J is TRBJ2-7; D is unclear. V lost 2 bases, J lost 1 base, and 6 bases lay in between. Germline V CDR1 and CDR2: MNHEY, SMNVEV (reference sequence). The CDR3 extends over 13 amino acids. CDR3 region: CASSLSGSYEQYF. The CDR3 region has the DNA TGTGCCAGCAGTTTAAGTGGATCCTACGAGCAGTACTTC.

This clonotype was recorded many times. J is TRBJ2-3 and V is TRBV7-2; possibly TRBD1 or TRBD2 for D (5 bases each). Germline V gives CDR1 SGHTA, CDR2 FQGNSA. Between the trimmed V and J ends, which lost 2 bases and 6 bases, there was a span of 18 bases. CDR3 size: 16 residues. The chain's CDR3 is CASSLLSGTSPDTQYF. CDR3 nucleotide sequence: TGTGCCAGCAGCTTATTATCTGGGACCAGTCCGGATACGCAGTATTTT.

V is TRBV5-5 and J is TRBJ1-6; D not resolved. The germline V gene has CDR1 SGHKS and CDR2 YYEKEE (reference sequence). V was clipped by 4 bases and J by 0 bases, with 11 bases between them. The CDR3 extends over 16 amino acids. CDR3 amino acids: CASSENWGSYNSPLHF. CDR3 bases: TGTGCCAGCAGCGAGAACTGGGGCTCCTATAATTCACCCCTCCACTTT.

This clonotype was seen at least ten times. This rearrangement joins TRBV28 to TRBJ2-1, with D maybe TRBD1 (5 bases). CDR1 and CDR2 (germline): MDHEN, SYDVKM. This CDR3 is 16 amino acids long. V dropped 6 bases and J dropped 5 bases, with 20 bases sitting between them. The CDR3 DNA reads as TGTGCCAGCAGCCCCCAGGGTAGCCAGTTTAACAATGAGCAGTTCTTC. Translating gives CASSPQGSQFNNEQFF.

This chain links TRBV24-1 with TRBJ2-3; 7 nucleotides agree with TRBD2. From germline, CDR1 is KGHDR and CDR2 SFDVKD. The CDR3 spans 17 residues. J lost 0 bases, V lost 2 bases, and 7 bases had no gene match. CDR3 amino acids: CATSDSARGTSTDTQYF. The CDR3 bases are TGTGCCACCAGTGATTCAGCGCGGGGGACTAGCACAGATACGCAGTATTTT.

This clonotype was recorded at least ten times. The chain couples TRBV28 to TRBJ2-3; TRBD2 agrees at 8 bases. V trimming: 4 bases; J trimming: 5 bases; junction bases outside the gene matches: 8. The germline V gene has CDR1 MDHEN and CDR2 SYDVKM. There are 15 residues in the CDR3. The CDR3: CASSSRGGSIDTQYF. The CDR3 region has the DNA TGTGCCAGCAGTTCACGGGGGGGATCAATAGATACGCAGTATTTT.

The sample holds a few counts of this clonotype. This sequence joins TRBV20-1 and TRBJ2-3; 7 nucleotides align to TRBD2. Germline V lookup: CDR1 DFQATT, CDR2 SNEGSKA (reference sequence). Germline trimming cut 5 bases from V and 1 base from J; bases unmatched to any gene: 12. The CDR3 runs 16 residues. CDR3 nucleotides: TGCAGTGCTGGCGCCCCGCTAGCGGTCGGCACAGATACGCAGTATTTT. As protein: CSAGAPLAVGTDTQYF.

This clonotype appeared many times. The chain combines TRBV7-9 with TRBJ2-2; TRBD1 agrees at 7 bases. This CDR3 contains 15 residues. Germline V gene sequence: CDR1 SEHNR, CDR2 FQNEAQ (reference sequence). V dropped 5 bases and J dropped 6; count of bases not matched to a gene: 9. The DNA of the CDR3 is TGTGCCAGCAGCCCTGGGACAGAATGGGCCGGGGAGCTGTTTTTT. Translated: CASSPGTEWAGELFF.

The sample holds a few counts of this clonotype. This chain joins TRBV7-9 and TRBJ2-7; 16 nucleotides agree with TRBD2. Germline CDR1 and CDR2: SEHNR and FQNEAQ (reference sequence). The CDR3 has 15 residues. The ends lost 5 bases at V and 11 bases at J; junction bases unmatched: 9. In DNA form, the CDR3 reads TGTGCCAGCAGCGGATCCGGGACTAGCGGGAGGGTGGAGTACTTC. This codes for CASSGSGTSGRVEYF.

The chain employs TRBV12-3 or TRBV12-4 and TRBJ2-7; D gene unclear. The CDR3 is made up of 13 amino acids. V was cut by 5 bases and J by 5 bases, with 13 bases left in between. The CDR3 DNA reads TGTGCCAGCAGTCCAAGGGCTGGCGACGAGCAGTACTTC. It yields the protein CASSPRAGDEQYF.

The chain carries TRBV9 and TRBJ2-1; D remains unclear. The CDR3 sequence is 15 residues long. Looked up from germline, CDR1 is SGDLS and CDR2 is YYNGEE. V was shortened by 0 bases and J by 6 bases, with 13 bases between the two germline ends. The CDR3 DNA reads as TGTGCCAGCAGCGTAGGCCCCCTCTCCCCCAATGAGCAGTTCTTC. Its translation: CASSVGPLSPNEQFF.

V gene TRBV28 combines with J gene TRBJ2-1; 15 nucleotides match TRBD2. Trimming at V came to 6 bases and at J to 0 bases, leaving 6 bases not matched to a gene. CDR1 and CDR2 (germline): MDHEN, SYDVKM. The CDR3 contains 18 residues. The CDR3 protein is CASSTGTSGGSSYNEQFF. The CDR3 DNA is TGTGCCAGCAGCACCGGGACTAGCGGGGGGAGCTCCTACAATGAGCAGTTCTTC.

The V call is TRBV28, the J call TRBJ1-2, with D hard to call. The CDR3 contains 15 residues. Germline V lookup: CDR1 MDHEN, CDR2 SYDVKM. Trimming left V 1 base short and J 1 base short, with 10 bases between. The DNA for the CDR3 is TGTGCCAGCAGTTTATCCGGCAGCCTTAACTATGGCTACACCTTC. It codes for CASSLSGSLNYGYTF.

In its sample, this clonotype was seen a few times. The chain uses TRBV12-5 and TRBJ2-5; D is tentatively TRBD1 or TRBD2 (5 bases each). The CDR3 has 14 amino acids. CDR1 LGHNT and CDR2 FRNRAP come from the germline V gene. Trimming took 6 bases from V and 4 from J, leaving 15 bases between them. The CDR3 protein is CASGLGTDSETQYF. The CDR3 DNA reads as TGTGCTAGTGGCCTTGGGACCGACTCAGAGACCCAGTACTTC.

The sample holds a few counts of this clonotype. One end of the junction is discordant with germline, which a read error may explain. V and J are TRBV7-7 and TRBJ2-1, with 7 bases fitting TRBD1. The CDR3 consists of 14 residues. CDR1 SSHAT and CDR2 FNYEAQ come from the germline V gene (reference sequence). The CDR3 DNA sequence: TGTGCTAGCAGCTTAACCGACAGGGATGATGAGCAGTTCTTC. It yields the protein CASSLTDRDDEQFF.

V usage is TRBV5-6 and J usage is TRBJ2-7, with 9 nucleotides matching TRBD2. The germline V gene has CDR1 SGHDT and CDR2 YYEEEE. Trimming removed 7 bases from V and 3 bases from J; junction bases left unmatched: 5. This CDR3 has 13 residues. Written as DNA, the CDR3 is TGTGCCAGCGGACTAGCGAACAACTACGAGCAGTACTTC. Protein sequence: CASGLANNYEQYF.

This clonotype came up a few times. The rearrangement uses TRBV3-1 and TRBJ2-7; the match to TRBD1 covers 10 bases. CDR1 and CDR2 from the germline V gene are LGHDT and YNNKEL (reference sequence). The V gene end was trimmed by 5 bases and the J gene end by 5 bases; junction bases not matched to a gene: 18. This CDR3 contains 18 residues. The CDR3 spells CASSDRALTGTGVHEQYF. The CDR3 bases are TGTGCCAGCAGCGATAGAGCCCTTACCGGGACAGGGGTCCACGAGCAGTACTTC.

The chain links TRBV12-3 or TRBV12-4 to TRBJ2-5; TRBD2 matches 14 bases. V trimming: 8 bases; J trimming: 2 bases; junction bases outside the gene matches: 10. The CDR3 covers 17 residues. The CDR3 region is CASAPPRTSGGQETQYF. The CDR3 coding sequence is TGTGCCAGCGCCCCTCCTAGGACTAGCGGGGGGCAAGAGACCCAGTACTTC.

The chain links TRBV7-2 to TRBJ2-5; TRBD2 is a possible D gene (6 bases). This CDR3 is built from 14 residues. V was cut by 8 bases and J by 3 bases, with 16 bases left in between. Germline CDR1 is SGHTA and CDR2 is FQGNSA. The CDR3 DNA is TGTGCCAGCGAGCCACTCGGGGGAAAAGAGACCCAGTACTTC. It is translated as CASEPLGGKETQYF.

This rearrangement joins TRBV12-3 or TRBV12-4 to TRBJ2-1, with TRBD2 matching over 7 bases. The J segment lost 13 bases and the V segment lost 2 bases, leaving 5 bases of the junction unmatched. There are 12 residues in the CDR3. The CDR3 reads CASSLQERGQFF. CDR3 nucleotide sequence: TGTGCCAGCAGTTTACAGGAGCGGGGACAGTTCTTC.

This clonotype showed up just a few times. The V call is TRBV5-1, the J call TRBJ2-3, with D possibly matching TRBD2 (6 bases). Germline lookup yields CDR1 SGHRS and CDR2 YFSETQ. V was shortened by 1 base and J by 3 bases, with 15 bases between the two germline ends. This CDR3 is 16 amino acids long. The CDR3 is CASSLRRGGATDTQYF. The DNA of the CDR3 is TGCGCCAGCAGCTTGAGGAGAGGCGGGGCTACAGATACGCAGTATTTT.

The chain combines TRBV5-1 with TRBJ2-2, with D uncertain. The CDR3 has 13 amino acids. V shed 0 bases and J shed 7 bases, with 7 bases lying between them. Germline V gene lookup returns CDR1 SGHRS and CDR2 YFSETQ. CDR3 DNA: TGCGCCAGCAGCTTGGACGGTCACGGGGAGCTGTTTTTT. It is translated as CASSLDGHGELFF.

This clonotype was found a few times. The chain carries TRBV7-8 and TRBJ2-3; D possibly matches TRBD1 or TRBD2 (6 bases each). CDR3 size: 15 residues. Trimming stripped 5 bases from V and 3 bases from J, with 15 bases between. Germline-derived CDR1 and CDR2 are SGHVS and FQNEAQ. CDR3 in amino acids: CASSAGGGSTDTQYF. The CDR3, as DNA: TGTGCCAGCAGCGCAGGAGGGGGGAGTACAGATACGCAGTATTTT. The full variable domain, completed using reference TRBV7-8 and TRBJ2-3, is GAGVSQSPRYKVAKRGQDVALRCDPISGHVSLFWYQQALGQGPEFLTYFQNEAQLDKSGLPSDRFFAERPEGSVSTLKIQRTQQEDSAVYLCASSAGGGSTDTQYFGPGTRLTVL.

The table lists this clonotype with a few counts. The chain recombines TRBV28 with TRBJ2-7; no firm D call. V was pared by 6 bases and J by 6 bases, with 18 bases between. From germline, CDR1 is MDHEN and CDR2 SYDVKM. This CDR3 has 14 amino acids. The CDR3 region is CASSFRQTLAEQYF. The CDR3 nucleotides read TGTGCCAGCAGCTTCCGACAAACCCTGGCCGAGCAGTACTTC.

This clonotype was seen more than once but under ten times. The V and J genes are TRBV12-3 or TRBV12-4 and TRBJ2-1; 7 bases agree with TRBD2. CDR3 length: 16 amino acids. Trimming at V came to 6 bases and at J to 3 bases, leaving 11 bases not matched to a gene. CDR3 amino acids: CASSLRAGSGYNEQFF. CDR3 nucleotides: TGTGCCAGCAGCTTGAGAGCGGGGAGCGGCTACAATGAGCAGTTCTTC.

The chain uses TRBV7-2 and TRBJ2-3; weak D call: TRBD2 (5 bases). Deletions cut 4 bases from V and 1 base from J, with 9 bases between. Germline CDR1 and CDR2: SGHTA and FQGNSA. CDR3 size: 14 residues. The CDR3 sequence is CASSSQLGTDTQYF. The CDR3 region has the DNA TGTGCCAGCAGCTCGCAACTAGGCACAGATACGCAGTATTTT.